This TCR beta chain was obtained from a study of CD8 T cells in Susac syndrome. An input of 0.5 to 1 ug of RNA was subjected to reverse transcription using random hexamers. TCRdb fed the immunoSEQ multiplex PCR reads into MiXCR, producing one record per CDR3 protein. In the table there are under 200,000 distinct CDR3 sequences, roughly 92% of which are singletons. TEMRA cells underwent FACS enrichment and CD8+ and CD4+ T cells underwent negative isolation. The germline V gene has CDR1 MNHEY and CDR2 SVGAGI. V shed 2 bases and J 1 base; nucleotides not matched to a gene: 5. The CDR3 sequence is 17 residues long.

The source material was CD4+ T cells from PBMCs. The clonotype comes from a human donor with Susac syndrome. V is TRBV6-5 and J is TRBJ1-1; 12 positions agree with TRBD1. The CDR3 sequence: CASSYGGQGASNTEAFF. The DNA of the CDR3 is TGTGCCAGCAGTTACGGGGGACAGGGGGCGTCGAACACTGAAGCTTTCTTT.